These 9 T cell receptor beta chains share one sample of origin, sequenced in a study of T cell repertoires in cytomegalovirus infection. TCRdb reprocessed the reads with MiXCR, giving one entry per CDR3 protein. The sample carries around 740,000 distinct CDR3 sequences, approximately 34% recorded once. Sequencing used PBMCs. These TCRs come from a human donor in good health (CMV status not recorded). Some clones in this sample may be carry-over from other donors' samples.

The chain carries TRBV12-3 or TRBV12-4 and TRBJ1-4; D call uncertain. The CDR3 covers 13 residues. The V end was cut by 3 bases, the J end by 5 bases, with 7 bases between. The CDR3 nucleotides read TGTGCCAGCAGTTTTCCCCAAAATGAAAAACTGTTTTTT. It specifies CASSFPQNEKLFF.

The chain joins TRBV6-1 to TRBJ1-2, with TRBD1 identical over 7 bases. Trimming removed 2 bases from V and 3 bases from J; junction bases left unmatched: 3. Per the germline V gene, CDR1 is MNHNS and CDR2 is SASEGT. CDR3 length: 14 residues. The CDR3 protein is CASSETGTDYGYTF. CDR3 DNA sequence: TGTGCCAGCAGTGAAACTGGGACAGACTATGGCTACACCTTC.

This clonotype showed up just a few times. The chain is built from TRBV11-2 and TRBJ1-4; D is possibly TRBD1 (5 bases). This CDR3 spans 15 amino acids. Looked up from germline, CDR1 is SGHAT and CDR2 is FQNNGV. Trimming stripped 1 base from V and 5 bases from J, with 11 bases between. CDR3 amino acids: CASSLGGAGNEKLFF. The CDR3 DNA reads TGTGCCAGCAGCTTAGGGGGCGCGGGAAATGAAAAACTGTTTTTT.

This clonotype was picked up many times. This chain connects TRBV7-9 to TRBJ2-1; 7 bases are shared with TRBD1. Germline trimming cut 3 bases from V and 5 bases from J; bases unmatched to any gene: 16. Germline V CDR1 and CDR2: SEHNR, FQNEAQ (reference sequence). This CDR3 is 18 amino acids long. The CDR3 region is CASSLGPLTGSLHNEQFF. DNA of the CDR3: TGTGCCAGCAGCTTGGGGCCCTTGACAGGGTCTCTCCACAATGAGCAGTTCTTC.

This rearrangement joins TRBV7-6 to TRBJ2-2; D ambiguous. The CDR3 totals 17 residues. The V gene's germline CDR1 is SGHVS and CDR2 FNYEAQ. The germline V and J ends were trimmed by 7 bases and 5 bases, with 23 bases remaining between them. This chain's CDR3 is CASKMTVDEVPTGELFF. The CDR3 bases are TGTGCCAGCAAAATGACGGTGGACGAAGTTCCGACCGGGGAGCTGTTTTTT.

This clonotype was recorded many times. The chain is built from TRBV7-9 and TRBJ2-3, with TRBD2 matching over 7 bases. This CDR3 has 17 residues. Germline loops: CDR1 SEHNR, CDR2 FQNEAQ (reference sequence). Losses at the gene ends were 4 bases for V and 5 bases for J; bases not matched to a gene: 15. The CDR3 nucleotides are TGTGCCAGCAGCTCCACAGACTGGGGAAGCGGGGAAGATACGCAGTATTTT. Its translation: CASSSTDWGSGEDTQYF.

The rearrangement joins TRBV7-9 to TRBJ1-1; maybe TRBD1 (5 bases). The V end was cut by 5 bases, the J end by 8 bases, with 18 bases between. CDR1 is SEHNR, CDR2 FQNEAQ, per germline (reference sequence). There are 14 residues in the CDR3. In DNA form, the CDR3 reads TGTGCCAGCAGCCGAGGGGATTTGGGCAGGGAAGCTTTCTTT. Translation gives CASSRGDLGREAFF.

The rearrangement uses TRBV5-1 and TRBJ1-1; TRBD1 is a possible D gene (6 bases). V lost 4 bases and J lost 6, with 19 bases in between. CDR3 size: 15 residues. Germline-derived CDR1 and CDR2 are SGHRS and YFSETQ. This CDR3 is CASSILGGSPSEAFF. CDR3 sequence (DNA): TGCGCCAGCAGCATTCTCGGGGGCAGCCCGTCTGAAGCTTTCTTT.

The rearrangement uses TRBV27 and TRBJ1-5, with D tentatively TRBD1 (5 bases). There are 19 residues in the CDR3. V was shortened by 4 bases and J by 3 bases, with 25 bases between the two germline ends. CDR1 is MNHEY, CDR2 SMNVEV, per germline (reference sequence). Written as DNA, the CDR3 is TGTGCCAGCAGTTCCGGCCGGGTTTCGGGGCGATATGACAATCAGCCCCAGCATTTT. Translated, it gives CASSSGRVSGRYDNQPQHF.